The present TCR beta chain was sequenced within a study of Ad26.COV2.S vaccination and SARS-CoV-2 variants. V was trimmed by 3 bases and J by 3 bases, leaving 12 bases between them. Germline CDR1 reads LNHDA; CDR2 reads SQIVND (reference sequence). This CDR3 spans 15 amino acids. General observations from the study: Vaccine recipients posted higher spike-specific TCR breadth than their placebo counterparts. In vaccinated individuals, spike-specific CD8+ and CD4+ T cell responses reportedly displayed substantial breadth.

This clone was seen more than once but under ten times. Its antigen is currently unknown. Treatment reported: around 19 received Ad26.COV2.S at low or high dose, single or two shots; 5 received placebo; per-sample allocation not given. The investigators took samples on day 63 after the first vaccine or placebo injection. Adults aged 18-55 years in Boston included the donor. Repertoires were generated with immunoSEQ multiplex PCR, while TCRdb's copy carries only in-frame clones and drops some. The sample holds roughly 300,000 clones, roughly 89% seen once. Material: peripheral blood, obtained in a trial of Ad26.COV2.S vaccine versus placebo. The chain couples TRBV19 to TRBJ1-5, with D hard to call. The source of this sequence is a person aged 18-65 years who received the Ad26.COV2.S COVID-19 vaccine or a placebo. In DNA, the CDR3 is TGTGCCAGTAGTATCCCTAGAAAAATCAATCAGCCCCAGCATTTT. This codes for CASSIPRKINQPQHF.